This T cell receptor beta chain was found in a study of regulatory T cells in long-lasting Graves disease. Libraries of TCR beta came from iRepertoire HTBI primers plus Arm-PCR of CDR3 regions. TCRdb re-called the multiplex PCR reads through MiXCR, storing one row per CDR3 protein. The sample carries approximately 560,000 distinct CDR3 sequences, roughly 15% recorded once. This clonotype was seen many times. Time point in this sample: newly diagnosed GD, antithyroid drugs for less than 3 months. Making the TCR library involved RNA that had been extracted from PBMCs. This same sample was also part of a study on T cells in Graves' hyperthyroidism and ophthalmopathy.

The receptor's source is a man younger than 35 with Graves disease. This material consisted of peripheral blood mononuclear cells (PBMCs), taken at new diagnosis, from a patient treated with antithyroid drugs.

CDR3 sequence (DNA): TGTGCCAGCAGCCCAAGCAGGGGGGCAGATACGCAGTATTTT. It is translated as CASSPSRGADTQYF. The chain couples TRBV7-2 to TRBJ2-3; weak D call: TRBD1 (7 bases). The V and J ends lost 5 bases and 4 bases respectively, with 13 bases between them. The CDR3 covers 14 residues. Germline assignment: CDR1 SGHTA and CDR2 FQGNSA.